These T cell receptor beta chains were read from a single sample in a study of T cells in narcolepsy. Assay: immunoSEQ multiplex PCR; the TCRdb copy retains only in-frame clones and omits some. The data hold 30,000 to 45,000 clones, with 87% observed a single time. The material sequenced was CD45RA- memory CD4+ T cells from PBMCs. All receptors come from a human donor with narcolepsy. The CDR3 runs from the conserved cysteine through the conserved F or W. A D gene is named only where the DNA matches it firmly. Rows may omit the clone size; those that give it use once, few, many or a size class.

d_gene: .; v_gene: TRBV7-2; abundance: .; j_gene: TRBJ1-2; CDR3aa: CASSLDGQVYGYTF; CDR3nt: TGTGCCAGCAGCTTAGACGGACAAGTCTATGGCTACACCTTC
d_gene: .; v_gene: TRBV28; abundance: .; j_gene: TRBJ1-1; CDR3aa: CASRGRPEAFF; CDR3nt: TGTGCCAGCAGGGGGAGGCCTGAAGCTTTCTTT
d_gene: TRBD1; v_gene: TRBV7-2; abundance: .; j_gene: TRBJ1-2; CDR3aa: CASSLRQGFNGYTF; CDR3nt: TGTGCCAGCAGCTTAAGACAGGGCTTTAATGGCTACACCTTC
d_gene: TRBD1; v_gene: TRBV5-1; abundance: .; j_gene: TRBJ1-1; CDR3aa: CASSEQGFYTEAFF; CDR3nt: TGCGCCAGCAGCGAACAGGGGTTCTACACTGAAGCTTTCTTT
d_gene: .; v_gene: TRBV27; abundance: .; j_gene: TRBJ2-1; CDR3aa: CASSLRGLGVREQFF; CDR3nt: TGTGCCAGCAGTTTACGGGGACTGGGTGTACGTGAGCAGTTCTTC
d_gene: .; v_gene: TRBV18; abundance: .; j_gene: TRBJ1-1; CDR3aa: CASSPGALNTEAFF; CDR3nt: TGTGCCAGCTCACCAGGGGCGTTGAACACTGAAGCTTTCTTT
d_gene: TRBD1; v_gene: TRBV5-6; abundance: once; j_gene: TRBJ2-7; CDR3aa: CASSQGRTGYNYF; CDR3nt: TGTGCCAGCAGCCAAGGTAGGACAGGGTATAACTACTTC
d_gene: .; v_gene: TRBV19; abundance: .; j_gene: TRBJ1-2; CDR3aa: CASSRGTGTSDYGYTF; CDR3nt: TGTGCCAGTAGTAGGGGGACGGGAACAAGCGACTATGGCTACACCTTC
d_gene: .; v_gene: TRBV4-3; abundance: .; j_gene: TRBJ2-3; CDR3aa: CASSQNTVNTQYF; CDR3nt: TGCGCCAGCAGCCAAAATACAGTAAATACGCAGTATTTT
d_gene: .; v_gene: TRBV5-1; abundance: .; j_gene: TRBJ1-2; CDR3aa: CASTQARGYYGYTF; CDR3nt: TGCGCCAGCACCCAGGCCAGGGGTTACTATGGCTACACCTTC
d_gene: .; v_gene: TRBV18; abundance: .; j_gene: TRBJ2-3; CDR3aa: CASSPVGADTQYF; CDR3nt: TGTGCCAGCTCACCGGTCGGGGCAGATACGCAGTATTTT
d_gene: TRBD2; v_gene: TRBV6-1; abundance: .; j_gene: TRBJ2-7; CDR3aa: CASSEAGSGLYEQYF; CDR3nt: TGTGCCAGCAGTGAAGCGGGTAGCGGGCTATATGAGCAGTACTTC
d_gene: .; v_gene: TRBV29-1; abundance: .; j_gene: TRBJ1-4; CDR3aa: CSVEDSGPVFF; CDR3nt: TGCAGCGTTGAAGATAGCGGGCCTGTGTTTTTT
d_gene: .; v_gene: TRBV5-1; abundance: .; j_gene: TRBJ2-2; CDR3aa: CASSLGDPRGTGELFF; CDR3nt: TGCGCCAGCAGCTTGGGGGACCCAAGGGGGACCGGGGAGCTGTTTTTT
d_gene: .; v_gene: TRBV4-2; abundance: .; j_gene: TRBJ2-7; CDR3aa: CASRQGDTGGGEQYF; CDR3nt: TGTGCCAGCAGACAAGGGGACACAGGGGGGGGCGAGCAGTACTTC
d_gene: .; v_gene: TRBV6-5; abundance: .; j_gene: TRBJ1-1; CDR3aa: CASRPWGLGTEAFF; CDR3nt: TGTGCCAGCAGGCCATGGGGACTAGGCACTGAAGCTTTCTTT
d_gene: TRBD1; v_gene: TRBV7-6; abundance: .; j_gene: TRBJ2-2; CDR3aa: CASSPEGTGAGELFF; CDR3nt: TGTGCCAGCAGTCCCGAGGGGACAGGGGCCGGGGAGCTGTTTTTT
d_gene: TRBD2; v_gene: TRBV6-1; abundance: .; j_gene: TRBJ2-2; CDR3aa: CASSAFYGGAANTGELFF; CDR3nt: TGTGCCAGCAGTGCGTTTTACGGGGGGGCTGCGAACACCGGGGAGCTGTTTTTT
d_gene: .; v_gene: TRBV6-1; abundance: .; j_gene: TRBJ1-5; CDR3aa: CASSEPGRGYQHF; CDR3nt: TGTGCCAGCAGTGAACCCGGCCGGGGCTACCAGCATTTT
d_gene: .; v_gene: TRBV28; abundance: once; j_gene: TRBJ2-1; CDR3aa: CASTVGTEQFF; CDR3nt: TGTGCCAGCACCGTGGGGACAGAGCAGTTCTTC
d_gene: .; v_gene: TRBV7-3; abundance: .; j_gene: TRBJ1-3; CDR3aa: CASSPGGSAGNTIYF; CDR3nt: TGTGCCAGCAGCCCAGGAGGATCGGCTGGAAACACCATATATTTT
d_gene: .; v_gene: TRBV30; abundance: .; j_gene: TRBJ1-2; CDR3aa: CAWSVIPEGVYGYTF; CDR3nt: TGTGCCTGGAGTGTAATACCGGAAGGAGTCTATGGCTACACCTTC
d_gene: .; v_gene: TRBV7-2; abundance: .; j_gene: TRBJ2-1; CDR3aa: CASSLSRNSYNEQFF; CDR3nt: TGTGCCAGCAGCTTAAGCAGGAACTCCTACAATGAGCAGTTCTTC
d_gene: .; v_gene: TRBV28; abundance: .; j_gene: TRBJ1-2; CDR3aa: CASSFPQGGGYGYTF; CDR3nt: TGTGCCAGCAGTTTTCCCCAGGGTGGAGGGTATGGCTACACCTTC
d_gene: .; v_gene: TRBV14; abundance: once; j_gene: TRBJ2-2; CDR3aa: CASSQSVKLANTGELFF; CDR3nt: TGTGCCAGCAGCCAGTCCGTTAAACTTGCGAACACCGGGGAGCTGTTTTTT
d_gene: .; v_gene: TRBV23-1; abundance: .; j_gene: TRBJ1-3; CDR3aa: CASSQGRSPLLHLLSSGNTIYF; CDR3nt: TGCGCCAGCAGTCAAGGTCGGAGCCCTCTCTTACATCTACTTAGCTCTGGAAACACCATATATTTT
d_gene: .; v_gene: TRBV5-1; abundance: .; j_gene: TRBJ2-1; CDR3aa: CASSLALGAGNEQFF; CDR3nt: TGCGCCAGCAGCTTGGCCTTGGGGGCGGGCAATGAGCAGTTCTTC
d_gene: .; v_gene: TRBV7-6; abundance: .; j_gene: TRBJ1-2; CDR3aa: CASSLGRAGLDGYTF; CDR3nt: TGTGCCAGCAGCTTAGGGCGGGCAGGTTTGGATGGCTACACCTTC
d_gene: .; v_gene: TRBV9; abundance: .; j_gene: TRBJ2-1; CDR3aa: CASSSRSEGAHNEQFF; CDR3nt: TGTGCCAGCAGCTCAAGATCGGAGGGGGCACACAATGAGCAGTTCTTC
d_gene: TRBD1; v_gene: TRBV15; abundance: .; j_gene: TRBJ2-4; CDR3aa: CATSRDRDIWLAKNIQYF; CDR3nt: TGTGCCACCAGCCGGGACAGAGATATTTGGTTAGCCAAAAACATTCAGTACTTC
d_gene: TRBD1; v_gene: TRBV7-2; abundance: .; j_gene: TRBJ1-5; CDR3aa: CASSLTGGDQPQHF; CDR3nt: TGTGCCAGCAGCTTGACAGGGGGCGATCAGCCCCAGCATTTT
d_gene: .; v_gene: TRBV7-2; abundance: .; j_gene: TRBJ2-1; CDR3aa: CASSLGVGADTNEQFF; CDR3nt: TGTGCCAGCAGCTTAGGAGTTGGGGCGGACACCAATGAGCAGTTCTTC
d_gene: TRBD1; v_gene: TRBV5-6; abundance: .; j_gene: TRBJ2-1; CDR3aa: CASSWGTGEQFF; CDR3nt: TGTGCCAGCAGCTGGGGGACAGGGGAGCAGTTCTTC
d_gene: TRBD1; v_gene: TRBV7-8; abundance: .; j_gene: TRBJ2-2; CDR3aa: CASTIRQGNTGELFF; CDR3nt: TGTGCCAGCACCATTCGACAGGGGAACACCGGGGAGCTGTTTTTT
d_gene: .; v_gene: TRBV21-1; abundance: .; j_gene: TRBJ2-1; CDR3aa: CASSGGTGGSGNEQFF; CDR3nt: TGTGCCAGCAGCGGCGGGACAGGGGGCAGCGGCAATGAGCAGTTCTTC
d_gene: .; v_gene: TRBV7-6; abundance: .; j_gene: TRBJ1-2; CDR3aa: CASSPRLAGPYGYTF; CDR3nt: TGTGCCAGCAGCCCCCGACTCGCGGGGCCCTATGGCTACACCTTC
d_gene: .; v_gene: TRBV7-3; abundance: .; j_gene: TRBJ2-2; CDR3aa: CASSLGRELFF; CDR3nt: TGTGCCAGCAGCTTAGGGCGGGAGCTGTTTTTT
d_gene: .; v_gene: TRBV5-4; abundance: once; j_gene: TRBJ1-5; CDR3aa: CASSLGGAVNSNQPQHF; CDR3nt: TGTGCCAGCAGCTTGGGTGGAGCAGTCAATAGCAATCAGCCCCAGCATTTT